A single sample gave rise to the 21 T cell receptor beta chains below, sequenced in a study of shared clonotypes between healthy human individuals. Assay: immunoSEQ multiplex PCR; the TCRdb copy retains only in-frame clones and omits some. The data contain about 1 million clones, more than 65% of them singletons. Sequencing was carried out using memory CD4+ T cells sorted from blood. The sample's subset: CD45RA-negative fraction. All receptors come from a man aged 18 to 29 in good health.

The genes are TRBV7-2 and TRBJ2-5, with 9 bases lining up with TRBD1. The CDR3 is 16 residues long. Germline CDR1 reads SGHTA; CDR2 reads FQGNSA. The V and J ends lost 0 bases and 4 bases, in that order; junction bases with no gene match: 6. CDR3 region: CASSLASTGGGETQYF. The CDR3 region has the DNA TGTGCCAGCAGCTTAGCGTCTACAGGGGGCGGAGAGACCCAGTACTTC.

In this sample, this clone turned up a few times. The chain couples TRBV6-5 to TRBJ1-1; the D gene is possibly TRBD1 (6 bases). The V and J ends lost 4 bases and 6 bases respectively, with 9 bases between them. The CDR3 extends over 12 amino acids. Per germline, CDR1 MNHEY and CDR2 SVGAGI. CDR3 coding DNA: TGTGCCAGCAGTTTCAAGGGGGCTGAAGCTTTCTTT. Amino acid sequence: CASSFKGAEAFF.

This clone appeared many times. The sample holds other DNA sequences that translate to the same CDR3. This rearrangement joins TRBV4-1 to TRBJ2-2, with a tentative D call TRBD2 (7 bases). The CDR3 has 18 amino acids. Trimming cost V 0 bases and J 2 bases, with 16 bases left between them. Germline assignment: CDR1 MGHRA and CDR2 YSYEKL. In nucleotides, the CDR3 is TGCGCCAGCAGCCAAGAACCAATCGGGGGGCCCAACACCGGGGAGCTGTTTTTT. Translating it yields CASSQEPIGGPNTGELFF.

The rearrangement links TRBV29-1 to TRBJ2-2, with D uncertain. V lost 2 bases, J lost 1 base, and 8 bases lay in between. The CDR3 is made up of 14 amino acids. Germline V gene lookup returns CDR1 SQVTM and CDR2 ANQGSEA. The CDR3 DNA sequence: TGCAGCGTTGAAACTGTGCAGAACACCGGGGAGCTGTTTTTT. Translated, it gives CSVETVQNTGELFF.

The rearrangement uses TRBV30 and TRBJ1-2, with D possibly being TRBD1 (5 bases). V gave up 3 bases and J gave up 5 bases, with 10 bases separating them. The CDR3 sequence is 12 residues long. Germline CDR1 GTSNPN, CDR2 SVGIG (reference sequence). Here the CDR3 DNA reads TGTGCCTGGAGATTTCAGGGTTATGGCTACACCTTC. It encodes CAWRFQGYGYTF. The full variable domain, in which reference TRBV30 and TRBJ1-2 provide the parts outside the CDR3, is SQTIHQWPATLVQPVGSPLSLECTVEGTSNPNLYWYRQAAGRGLQLLFYSVGIGQISSEVPQNLSASRPQDRQFILSSKKLLLSDSGFYLCAWRFQGYGYTFGSGTRLTVV.

The chain uses TRBV10-1 and TRBJ2-3; D is perhaps TRBD2 (6 bases). Germline lookup yields CDR1 WNHNN and CDR2 SYGVQD (reference sequence). The CDR3 has 17 residues. Trimming removed 3 bases at V and 4 bases at J, with 20 bases between. The CDR3 loop reads CASSDLQSGPEPDTQYF. CDR3 sequence (DNA): TGCGCCAGCAGTGACTTACAGAGCGGGCCGGAGCCAGATACGCAGTATTTT.

The gene calls are TRBV10-3 and TRBJ1-3; D perhaps matches TRBD1 (6 bases). V was shortened by 6 bases and J by 2 bases, with 8 bases between the two germline ends. The CDR3 covers 13 residues. From germline, CDR1 is ENHRY and CDR2 SYGVKD. CDR3 nucleotides: TGTGCCATCAGCGGGACAACTGGAAACACCATATATTTT. It is translated as CAISGTTGNTIYF.

The chain couples TRBV6-1 to TRBJ1-2; D remains ambiguous. Between the trimmed V and J ends, which lost 5 bases and 8 bases, there was a span of 9 bases. The germline CDR1 and CDR2 sequences are MNHNS and SASEGT. The CDR3 is made up of 11 amino acids. The CDR3 coding sequence is TGTGCCAGCAGTTACCTGAGCGGCTACACCTTC. Translated: CASSYLSGYTF.

The rearrangement links TRBV7-6 to TRBJ2-1; D gene unclear. Germline CDR1 is SGHVS and CDR2 is FNYEAQ. Between the trimmed V and J ends, which lost 0 bases and 8 bases, there was a span of 8 bases. This CDR3 is 13 amino acids long. Here the CDR3 reads CASSLAMKDEQFF. As DNA, the CDR3 is TGTGCCAGCAGCTTAGCAATGAAGGATGAGCAGTTCTTC. Using reference TRBV7-6 and TRBJ2-1 for the parts outside the CDR3, the full variable domain is GAGVSQSPRYKVTKRGQDVALRCDPISGHVSLYWYRQALGQGPEFLTYFNYEAQQDKSGLPNDRFSAERPEGSISTLTIQRTEQRDSAMYRCASSLAMKDEQFFGPGTRLTVL.

The J gene is TRBJ1-4, the V gene TRBV7-9; 7 bases align to TRBD1. The CDR3 loop spans 15 amino acids. CDR1 is SEHNR, CDR2 FQNEAQ, per germline (reference sequence). With V trimmed by 5 bases and J by 3 bases, 6 bases remained unmatched. CDR3 nucleotides: TGTGCCAGCAGCGATGGGACAGTCGCTAATGAAAAACTGTTTTTT. The encoded protein is CASSDGTVANEKLFF.

The chain couples TRBV7-3 to TRBJ2-1; weak D call: TRBD2 (7 bases). The CDR3 loop spans 14 amino acids. Trimming pared 7 bases from V and 8 bases from J, leaving 18 bases between. Germline V gene data show CDR1 as SGHTA and CDR2 as FQGTGA. The CDR3 here is CASTNIRGADEQFF. CDR3 nucleotides: TGTGCCAGCACCAACATTCGGGGGGCCGATGAGCAGTTCTTC.

The rearrangement uses TRBV19 and TRBJ1-5, with D possibly being TRBD1 (5 bases). The CDR3 is 13 residues long. Germline V lookup: CDR1 LNHDA, CDR2 SQIVND (reference sequence). Trimming cost V 7 bases and J 7 bases, with 14 bases left between them. CDR3 coding DNA: TGTGCCAGTAAGGGGCAAGGGGACCAGCCCCAGCATTTT. Its protein product is CASKGQGDQPQHF.

On this clone itself: The sample holds other DNA sequences that translate to the same CDR3. V and J are TRBV15 and TRBJ1-2; D unresolved. The CDR3 covers 14 residues. In germline, CDR1 is LNHNV, CDR2 YYDKDF (reference sequence). V lost 0 bases, J lost 2 bases, and 7 bases lay in between. The CDR3 DNA reads TGTGCCACCAGCAGAGATCGAGGAAACTATGGCTACACCTTC. Its translation: CATSRDRGNYGYTF.

The chain uses TRBV19 and TRBJ2-7; maybe TRBD2 (6 bases). With 5 bases removed from V and 0 bases from J, the gap between germline ends came to 14 bases. Germline loops: CDR1 LNHDA, CDR2 SQIVND (reference sequence). CDR3 length: 15 residues. This CDR3 is CASSRGLPSSYEQYF. CDR3 sequence (DNA): TGTGCCAGTAGTCGGGGACTCCCGAGCTCCTACGAGCAGTACTTC.

V gene TRBV18 combines with J gene TRBJ2-5, with D perhaps TRBD1 (6 bases). From germline, CDR1 is KGHSH and CDR2 LQKENI. This CDR3 has 15 residues. Between the trimmed V and J ends, which lost 8 bases and 2 bases, there was a span of 18 bases. DNA for the CDR3: TGTGCCAGCAAGCCGGCAGGGGTTTTACAAGAGACCCAGTACTTC. Protein: CASKPAGVLQETQYF.

V is TRBV28 and J is TRBJ2-1; 7 bases are a match to TRBD1. Germline V CDR1 and CDR2: MDHEN, SYDVKM. V shed 7 bases, J shed 2 bases, and the junction held 5 bases outside the gene matches. The length of the CDR3 is 14 residues. The CDR3 bases are TGTGCCAGCACCGTGACAGGGCCCTACAATGAGCAGTTCTTC. This translates into CASTVTGPYNEQFF.

The rearrangement joins TRBV11-2 to TRBJ2-7; TRBD2 is a possible D gene (5 bases). The germline V and J ends were trimmed by 4 bases and 6 bases, with 10 bases remaining between them. There are 12 residues in the CDR3. The germline V gene has CDR1 SGHAT and CDR2 FQNNGV. The CDR3 nucleotides are TGTGCCAGCAGCTCCGGTGGAGGCGAGCAGTACTTC. Its protein product is CASSSGGGEQYF.

This clone was detected only a few times. The chain employs TRBV6-5 and TRBJ2-1, with 10 nucleotides matching TRBD2. Germline V gives CDR1 MNHEY, CDR2 SVGAGI. This CDR3 region has 14 residues. With 6 bases clipped from V and 9 bases from J, the junction kept 8 bases outside the gene matches. CDR3 DNA: TGTGCCAGCAGAGCCGGGACTAGCGAACTTGAGCAGTTCTTC. The encoded protein is CASRAGTSELEQFF.

There are a few counts of this clone. The chain uses TRBV9 and TRBJ2-3; D is undetermined. Trimming removed 0 bases from V and 2 bases from J, with 16 bases in between. The CDR3 sequence is 17 residues long. Germline CDR1 is SGDLS and CDR2 is YYNGEE. CDR3 residues: CASSVGPLIGYTDTQYF. CDR3 nucleotide sequence: TGTGCCAGCAGCGTAGGTCCCTTAATCGGATACACAGATACGCAGTATTTT.

The chain combines TRBV30 with TRBJ1-1; 9 bases are a match to TRBD1. Germline V gene data show CDR1 as GTSNPN and CDR2 as SVGIG (reference sequence). The V segment lost 4 bases and the J segment 7 bases; nucleotides outside the gene matches: 4. The CDR3 is 12 amino acids. CDR3 sequence (DNA): TGTGCCTGGAATGACAGGGGGTTTGAAGCTTTCTTT. It codes for CAWNDRGFEAFF.

The chain recombines TRBV30 with TRBJ1-2; D not certain. The CDR3 runs to 13 residues. V was cut by 2 bases and J by 7 bases, with 14 bases left in between. Germline lookup yields CDR1 GTSNPN and CDR2 SVGIG (reference sequence). The CDR3 DNA reads as TGTGCCTGGAGTCCCGGTAAATCGGCTGGCTACACCTTC. Residues: CAWSPGKSAGYTF.